The rows below give T cell receptor beta chains drawn from one sample of a study of blood T cells in healthy people across ages. Each CDR3 protein gets one entry after TCRdb re-called the 5' RACE reads with MiXCR. The sample has 1.4 million or so distinct CDR3 sequences; 35% to 45% are singletons. Sequencing was performed on blood. These receptors came from a woman between 18 and 29 years old in good health. The CDR3 runs from the conserved cysteine through the conserved F or W. A D gene is named only where the DNA matches it firmly. Clone size is shown for a subset of rows, as once, few, many or a class of expanded clone.

clone_size,v_call,d_call,j_call,cdr3_aa,cdr3_nt
-,TRBV6-1,TRBD2,TRBJ2-3,CASSEGVGGSTDTQYF,TGTGCCAGCAGTGAAGGTGTGGGGGGGAGCACAGATACGCAGTATTTT
-,TRBV7-9,TRBD1,TRBJ1-2,CASRRGTGAAYTF,TGTGCCAGCAGACGCGGGACAGGGGCTGCCTACACCTTC
-,TRBV14,-,TRBJ1-2,CASSQTPGRNYGYTF,TGTGCCAGCAGCCAGACGCCCGGCCGGAACTATGGCTACACCTTC
few,TRBV4-2,TRBD2,TRBJ2-1,CASSPKREGEKAFF,TGTGCCAGCAGCCCCAAGCGGGAGGGGGAAAAAGCGTTCTTC
-,TRBV20-1,-,TRBJ2-3,CSARYRISTDTQYF,TGCAGTGCTAGGTACAGAATTAGCACAGATACGCAGTATTTT
-,TRBV12-5,-,TRBJ2-2,CASGLVTGGPPRTGELFF,TGTGCTAGTGGTTTGGTAACGGGTGGACCTCCGCGGACCGGGGAGCTGTTTTTT
-,TRBV20-1,-,TRBJ1-4,CSATGQSTNEKLFF,TGCAGTGCTACCGGACAGTCAACTAATGAAAAACTGTTTTTT
few,TRBV12-3/TRBV12-4,TRBD1,TRBJ1-1,CASSPSLRTGDTEAFF,TGTGCCAGCAGTCCAAGCCTAAGGACAGGGGACACTGAAGCTTTCTTT
-,TRBV18,-,TRBJ1-1,CASSPGIGTEAFF,TGTGCCAGCTCACCAGGAATCGGCACTGAAGCTTTCTTT
few,TRBV10-3,-,TRBJ1-1,CAISEEFEAFF,TGTGCCATCAGTGAGGAATTTGAAGCTTTCTTT
many,TRBV27,-,TRBJ2-7,CASSLSSGGEQYF,TGTGCCAGCAGTTTAAGCAGTGGCGGCGAGCAGTACTTC
-,TRBV28,-,TRBJ1-5,CASSQIGAQPQHF,TGTGCCAGCAGCCAGATCGGGGCCCAGCCCCAGCATTTT
few,TRBV20-1,-,TRBJ1-5,CSALRGVSNQPQHF,TGCAGTGCCCTAAGGGGAGTTAGCAATCAGCCCCAGCATTTT
few,TRBV6-5,-,TRBJ2-5,CASSPVWVVETQYF,TGTGCCAGCAGCCCGGTGTGGGTTGTGGAGACCCAGTACTTC
once,TRBV20-1,-,TRBJ2-5,CSARETGTVETQYF,TGCAGTGCTAGAGAGACTGGGACCGTAGAGACCCAGTACTTC
-,TRBV4-3,-,TRBJ2-1,CASKKGGSYNEQFF,TGCGCCAGTAAGAAGGGTGGGAGTTACAATGAGCAGTTCTTC
few,TRBV20-1,TRBD1,TRBJ1-5,CSARDPGGLNQPQHF,TGCAGTGCTAGAGACCCAGGGGGCCTCAATCAGCCCCAGCATTTT
once,TRBV29-1,-,TRBJ2-7,CSGGGGHEQYF,TGCAGCGGAGGTGGGGGGCACGAGCAGTACTTC
once,TRBV11-2,-,TRBJ2-1,CASSVGFGTGYNEQFF,TGTGCCAGCAGCGTAGGCTTTGGGACTGGCTACAATGAGCAGTTCTTC
-,TRBV20-1,TRBD1,TRBJ2-7,CSANWDSPYEQYF,TGCAGTGCTAACTGGGACAGTCCCTACGAGCAGTACTTC
-,TRBV5-6,TRBD1,TRBJ1-1,CASSLSGGPFNTEAFF,TGTGCCAGCAGCCTCTCAGGGGGACCCTTCAACACTGAAGCTTTCTTT
few,TRBV4-2,-,TRBJ1-1,CASSQDRAPNTEAFF,TGTGCCAGCAGCCAAGATCGTGCGCCAAACACTGAAGCTTTCTTT
-,TRBV29-1,-,TRBJ2-1,CSVGFADSYNEQFF,TGCAGCGTTGGTTTTGCAGACTCCTACAATGAGCAGTTCTTC
-,TRBV28,TRBD2,TRBJ2-2,CASSFQGLAGPTGELFF,TGTGCCAGCAGTTTCCAAGGACTAGCGGGGCCCACCGGGGAGCTGTTTTTT
-,TRBV29-1,TRBD2,TRBJ2-5,CSVEAIAGGEETQYF,TGCAGCGTTGAAGCGATAGCGGGGGGTGAGGAGACCCAGTACTTC
-,TRBV18,-,TRBJ2-7,CASSSIAFSYEQYF,TGTGCCAGCTCATCAATAGCTTTCTCCTACGAGCAGTACTTC
-,TRBV6-5,-,TRBJ1-2,CASSYSGTSASRGYTF,TGTGCCAGCAGTTACTCGGGGACTTCCGCGTCGCGTGGCTACACCTTC
-,TRBV7-2,TRBD2,TRBJ2-3,CASSLVVTSVLGTDTQYF,TGTGCCAGCAGCTTAGTTGTGACTAGCGTTTTGGGCACAGATACGCAGTATTTT
few,TRBV3-1,-,TRBJ1-2,CASSSLAVDNYGYTF,TGTGCCAGCAGCTCTCTTGCCGTGGATAACTATGGCTACACCTTC
few,TRBV6-2/TRBV6-3,-,TRBJ2-1,CASSYSANYNEQFF,TGTGCCAGCAGTTACTCGGCTAACTACAATGAGCAGTTCTTC
few,TRBV3-1,-,TRBJ2-5,CASKGSKVWETQYF,TGTGCCAGCAAGGGGAGTAAGGTTTGGGAGACCCAGTACTTC
-,TRBV15,TRBD1,TRBJ1-4,CATSRETGAEKLFF,TGTGCCACCAGCAGAGAGACAGGGGCTGAAAAACTGTTTTTT
-,TRBV5-1,-,TRBJ2-1,CANSLGGTHNEQFF,TGCGCCAACAGCTTGGGGGGGACACACAATGAGCAGTTCTTC
once,TRBV29-1,-,TRBJ1-1,CSVVLIRGEAFF,TGCAGCGTTGTATTGATAAGGGGTGAAGCTTTCTTT
few,TRBV18,-,TRBJ2-1,CASSPTRTGSAYNEQFF,TGTGCCAGCTCACCAACGCGGACGGGTTCAGCCTACAATGAGCAGTTCTTC
-,TRBV4-1,TRBD1,TRBJ1-1,CASSQEGTGAMNTEAFF,TGCGCCAGCAGCCAAGAGGGGACAGGAGCCATGAACACTGAAGCTTTCTTT
-,TRBV10-3,-,TRBJ2-1,CAISGLDEQFF,TGTGCCATCAGTGGGTTAGATGAGCAGTTCTTC
few,TRBV20-1,-,TRBJ2-1,CSASPMAGPSYNEQFF,TGCAGTGCTAGTCCAATGGCGGGACCCTCCTACAATGAGCAGTTCTTC
-,TRBV7-8,-,TRBJ1-5,CASSRSLRDDQPQHF,TGTGCCAGCAGTCGAAGTCTCCGGGATGATCAGCCCCAGCATTTT
-,TRBV7-9,-,TRBJ1-2,CASRGIPNYGYTF,TGTGCCAGCAGGGGGATCCCTAACTATGGCTACACCTTC
-,TRBV6-5,-,TRBJ2-1,CASQPRVNVQYNEQFF,TGTGCCAGCCAACCTAGAGTGAACGTACAATACAATGAGCAGTTCTTC
few,TRBV7-9,TRBD1,TRBJ1-2,CASSFDGQGSGYTF,TGTGCCAGCAGCTTCGACGGACAGGGAAGTGGCTACACCTTC
-,TRBV4-1,-,TRBJ1-1,CASSLRTALNTEAFF,TGCGCCAGCAGCCTCCGGACAGCTCTGAACACTGAAGCTTTCTTT
few,TRBV10-3,-,TRBJ2-5,CAISESQGETQYF,TGTGCCATCAGTGAGTCTCAGGGAGAGACCCAGTACTTC
few,TRBV7-2,TRBD1,TRBJ1-3,CASSNTGAGNTIYF,TGTGCCAGCAGCAACACAGGGGCTGGAAACACCATATATTTT
few,TRBV6-1,TRBD1,TRBJ2-5,CASSEGWRQGVVEQYF,TGTGCCAGCAGTGAAGGTTGGAGGCAGGGGGTGGTTGAGCAGTACTTC
many,TRBV20-1,-,TRBJ2-5,CSARDYQETQYF,TGCAGTGCTCGCGACTACCAAGAGACCCAGTACTTC
-,TRBV7-8,-,TRBJ1-1,CASSLMLAGENTEAFF,TGTGCCAGCAGCTTAATGTTAGCCGGGGAGAACACTGAAGCTTTCTTT
-,TRBV25-1,-,TRBJ2-6,CASSEGKRFSGANVLTF,TGTGCCAGCAGTGAGGGGAAAAGGTTCTCTGGGGCCAACGTCCTGACTTTC
few,TRBV29-1,-,TRBJ2-3,CSVHGATDTQYF,TGCAGCGTTCACGGGGCCACAGATACGCAGTATTTT
-,TRBV29-1,-,TRBJ2-5,CSVYGQQETQYF,TGCAGCGTTTACGGACAGCAAGAGACCCAGTACTTC
-,TRBV4-3,-,TRBJ1-4,CASSQDQTDDPRNEKLFF,TGCGCCAGCAGCCAAGATCAGACAGACGACCCCCGTAATGAAAAACTGTTTTTT